What follows are 8 T cell receptor beta chains derived from one specimen sequenced in a study of OX40 agonist ivuxolimab in advanced cancers. The method was immunoSEQ multiplex PCR; TCRdb's version includes in-frame clones alone and lacks a portion of them. The table records roughly 88,000 clones, around 87% of them present only once. This material consisted of CD4+ or CD8+ T cells sorted from blood, taken in a trial of the OX40 agonist ivuxolimab. These receptors all come from an adult with an advanced solid tumor such as melanoma, head and neck, liver or kidney cancer.

The V gene is TRBV7-6, the J gene TRBJ1-5, with a tentative D call TRBD1 (6 bases). Trimming cost V 0 bases and J 6 bases, with 12 bases left between them. The germline CDR1 and CDR2 sequences are SGHVS and FNYEAQ. The CDR3 spans 15 residues. CDR3 residues: CASSLAVQGIQPQHF. CDR3 nucleotides: TGTGCCAGCAGCTTAGCAGTACAGGGAATTCAGCCCCAGCATTTT.

The chain combines TRBV27 with TRBJ2-1, with 9 nucleotides matching TRBD1. The length of the CDR3 is 14 residues. With 4 bases clipped from V and 9 bases from J, the junction kept 7 bases outside the gene matches. Germline values: CDR1 MNHEY, CDR2 SMNVEV (reference sequence). This CDR3 is CASSSVNRGREQFF. In nucleotides, the CDR3 is TGTGCCAGCAGTTCTGTAAACAGGGGGCGTGAGCAGTTCTTC.

J is TRBJ1-2 and V is TRBV9; 8 nucleotides agree with TRBD1. The ends lost 1 base at V and 10 bases at J; junction bases unmatched: 9. Germline V lookup: CDR1 SGDLS, CDR2 YYNGEE. The CDR3 is 14 residues long. This chain's CDR3 is CASSVSGGVGVYTF. The CDR3 DNA sequence: TGTGCCAGCAGCGTATCAGGGGGCGTAGGAGTCTACACCTTC.

The chain recombines TRBV28 with TRBJ1-6; unclear D gene. The CDR3 contains 15 residues. CDR1 and CDR2 from the germline V gene are MDHEN and SYDVKM. Trimming stripped 6 bases from V and 4 bases from J, with 13 bases between. The CDR3 sequence: CASRPSVIYNSPLHF. In DNA form, the CDR3 reads TGTGCCAGCAGACCAAGTGTTATTTATAATTCACCCCTCCACTTT.

The rearrangement joins TRBV11-3 to TRBJ2-3; 7 bases agree with TRBD2. Germline-derived CDR1 and CDR2 are SGHNT and YENEEA. Trimming at V came to 3 bases and at J to 2 bases, leaving 2 bases not matched to a gene. The CDR3 runs 14 residues. CDR3 DNA sequence: TGTGCCAGCAGCTTGGGGGGGATCACAGATACGCAGTATTTT. This sequence encodes CASSLGGITDTQYF.

Only a few counts were recorded for this clone. One junction end does not reproduce the germline sequence, and a read error may be involved. The chain couples TRBV5-1 to TRBJ2-2; maybe TRBD2 (6 bases). Germline CDR1 and CDR2: SGHRS and YFSETQ. The CDR3 is made up of 15 amino acids. CDR3 sequence (DNA): TGCGCCAGCAGTTTGGGGGGAGTCGGCACCGGGGAGCTGTTTTTT. Amino acid sequence: CASSLGGVGTGELFF.

V is TRBV29-1 and J is TRBJ1-1; D is possibly TRBD1 (6 bases). CDR3 length: 13 amino acids. With 2 bases removed from V and 3 bases from J, the gap between germline ends came to 10 bases. Germline CDR1 is SQVTM and CDR2 is ANQGSEA. The CDR3 protein is CSVEKRTDTEAFF. CDR3 in DNA: TGCAGCGTTGAAAAAAGGACAGACACTGAAGCTTTCTTT.

This chain uses TRBV7-2 with TRBJ2-7; D is ambiguous. The germline V and J ends were trimmed by 5 bases and 0 bases, with 2 bases remaining between them. This CDR3 comprises 11 residues. Germline CDR1 is SGHTA and CDR2 is FQGNSA. CDR3 sequence: CASSHSYEQYV. The CDR3 DNA reads as TGTGCCAGCAGCCACTCCTACGAGCAGTACGTC.